Below, 32 T cell receptor beta chains from the same sample are listed, as sequenced in a study of blood T cell repertoires in COVID-19. The protocol was immunoSEQ multiplex PCR, while the TCRdb copy is restricted to in-frame clones and leaves out a portion. Of about 400,000 clones listed, 85% to 90% are singletons. The sequencing sample was made of peripheral blood. These receptors originate from a human donor in a cohort sampled during active COVID-19.

The chain carries TRBV4-2 and TRBJ1-1; possibly TRBD1 for D (6 bases). In germline, CDR1 is LGHNA, CDR2 YNFKEQ. The CDR3 is 16 residues long. Trimming cost V 2 bases and J 1 base, with 14 bases left between them. In nucleotides, the CDR3 is TGTGCCAGCAGCCAACCAGCCGGGACACCGAACACTGAAGCTTTCTTT. Encoded protein: CASSQPAGTPNTEAFF.

The chain uses TRBV19 and TRBJ1-4; D perhaps matches TRBD1 (6 bases). Germline V gives CDR1 LNHDA, CDR2 SQIVND (reference sequence). The CDR3 length is 15 residues. Trimming left V 7 bases short and J 4 bases short, with 16 bases between. CDR3 residues: CASTPMVDSNEKLFF. In DNA form, the CDR3 reads TGTGCCAGTACTCCTATGGTGGACAGTAATGAAAAACTGTTTTTT.

This sequence joins TRBV6-2 or TRBV6-3 and TRBJ2-7; maybe TRBD2 (5 bases). CDR1 MNHEY and CDR2 SVGEGT come from the germline V gene. V lost 2 bases to trimming and J lost 3 bases, with 11 bases between them. The CDR3 runs to 14 residues. The CDR3 sequence: CASSYHRGNYEQYF. For the CDR3, the DNA is TGTGCCAGCAGTTACCACCGGGGAAACTACGAGCAGTACTTC.

This clone was seen just once. The chain joins TRBV9 to TRBJ2-1; D might be TRBD2 (6 bases). The germline CDR1 and CDR2 sequences are SGDLS and YYNGEE. The CDR3 sequence is 19 residues long. V lost 0 bases to trimming and J lost 3 bases, with 22 bases between them. CDR3 sequence (DNA): TGTGCCAGCAGCGTAGGCTTGGGGGAGGCTAGCAGAAACTACAATGAGCAGTTCTTC. This sequence encodes CASSVGLGEASRNYNEQFF.

The V call is TRBV11-3, the J call TRBJ2-3; 8 positions match TRBD2. The CDR3 extends over 15 amino acids. CDR1 is SGHNT, CDR2 YENEEA, per germline. The trim removed 3 bases at V and 3 bases at J, leaving 5 bases unmatched. Here the CDR3 DNA reads TGTGCCAGCAGCTTCTTAGCGGGGACAACAGATACGCAGTATTTT. This sequence encodes CASSFLAGTTDTQYF. Supplemented by reference TRBV11-3 and TRBJ2-3, the full variable domain reads EAGVVQSPRYKIIEKKQPVAFWCNPISGHNTLYWYLQNLGQGPELLIRYENEEAVDDSQLPKDRFSAERLKGVDSTLKIQPAELGDSAVYLCASSFLAGTTDTQYFGPGTRLTVL.

The V gene is TRBV30, the J gene TRBJ1-1; TRBD1 matches 8 bases. The CDR3 runs 13 residues. V was pared by 0 bases and J by 6 bases, with 3 bases of the junction left unmatched. CDR1 is GTSNPN and CDR2 is SVGIG in the germline V gene (reference sequence). CDR3 sequence (DNA): TGTGCCTGGAGTGTGCAGGGGGCCTCTGAAGCTTTCTTT. Translation gives CAWSVQGASEAFF.

The chain combines TRBV2 with TRBJ1-1, with TRBD1 matching 8 bases. The CDR3 spans 14 residues. Trimming cost V 7 bases and J 5 bases; bases outside gene matches: 9. Looked up from germline, CDR1 is SNHLY and CDR2 is FYNNEI. CDR3: CASTLDRDGTEAFF. The CDR3 DNA reads TGTGCCAGCACCCTGGACAGGGATGGGACTGAAGCTTTCTTT.

The CDR3 DNA reads TGTGCCTGGGGACAGGGAATTAGCAATCAGCCCCAGCATTTT. Translation: CAWGQGISNQPQHF. V gene TRBV30 combines with J gene TRBJ1-5; 8 bases agree with TRBD1. Germline trimming cut 5 bases from V and 0 bases from J; bases unmatched to any gene: 3. The CDR3 sequence is 14 residues long. The germline V gene encodes CDR1 GTSNPN and CDR2 SVGIG (reference sequence).

This chain uses TRBV19 with TRBJ2-1, with D unclear. Trimming took off 10 bases at V and 0 bases at J, with 13 bases between the two ends. CDR1 is LNHDA, CDR2 SQIVND, per germline (reference sequence). This CDR3 has 14 residues. The CDR3 DNA follows: TGTGCCACCCAGACACCGAGCTCCTACAATGAGCAGTTCTTC. It is translated as CATQTPSSYNEQFF.

This rearrangement joins TRBV19 to TRBJ1-6; D perhaps matches TRBD1 (5 bases). Germline V lookup: CDR1 LNHDA, CDR2 SQIVND (reference sequence). This CDR3 comprises 13 residues. V was clipped by 10 bases and J by 7 bases, with 14 bases between them. The CDR3 sequence: CATTGSLNSPLHF. The DNA for the CDR3 is TGTGCCACAACAGGCAGCCTGAATTCACCCCTCCACTTT.

V is TRBV6-2 or TRBV6-3 and J is TRBJ2-1; 8 bases line up with TRBD2. From germline, CDR1 is MNHEY and CDR2 SVGEGT. V dropped 5 bases and J dropped 0; count of bases not matched to a gene: 9. The CDR3 spans 17 residues. CDR3 nucleotides: TGTGCCAGCAGTGCCTCCGGGACTAGGCGCTCCTACAATGAGCAGTTCTTC. Its protein product is CASSASGTRRSYNEQFF.

This clone showed up just a few times. This rearrangement joins TRBV6-5 to TRBJ1-1; TRBD1 aligns across 7 bases. CDR1 and CDR2 from the germline V gene are MNHEY and SVGAGI. There are 12 residues in the CDR3. After removal of 7 bases from V and 5 bases from J, the junction contained 4 bases not matched to a gene. The CDR3 DNA follows: TGTGCCAGCACTTCACAGGGGACTGAAGCTTTCTTT. Translated, it gives CASTSQGTEAFF.

Only one count was recorded for this clone. V gene TRBV7-8 combines with J gene TRBJ2-1; 10 positions agree with TRBD1. The germline gives CDR1 SGHVS, CDR2 FQNEAQ. The trim removed 8 bases at V and 6 bases at J, leaving 10 bases unmatched. The CDR3 has 15 amino acids. The CDR3 nucleotides read TGTGCCAGCGTACCGACAGGGGGCGATGGCAATGAGCAGTTCTTC. Its translation: CASVPTGGDGNEQFF.

This clone turned up a few times. This chain joins TRBV7-9 and TRBJ1-2, with 8 bases that match TRBD1. CDR3 length: 13 amino acids. With V trimmed by 5 bases and J by 7 bases, 6 bases remained unmatched. Looked up from germline, CDR1 is SEHNR and CDR2 is FQNEAQ (reference sequence). CDR3 sequence reads: CASSGTGGRGYTF. The CDR3 nucleotides are TGTGCCAGCAGCGGGACAGGAGGGCGTGGCTACACCTTC.

This sequence joins TRBV3-1 (or the pseudogene TRBV3-2) and TRBJ2-5; 7 bases line up with TRBD2. V gave up 2 bases and J gave up 2 bases; unmatched junction bases: 5. This CDR3 is 15 amino acids long. CDR1 is LGHDT, CDR2 YNNKEL, per germline (reference sequence). In DNA form, the CDR3 reads TGTGCCAGCAGCCAACGTGTTAGCGGGCAAGAGACCCAGTACTTC. It is translated as CASSQRVSGQETQYF.

The chain links TRBV2 to TRBJ2-7; TRBD1 is a possible D gene (6 bases). V was cut by 7 bases and J by 5 bases, with 18 bases left in between. CDR3 length: 14 amino acids. CDR1 is SNHLY and CDR2 is FYNNEI in the germline V gene. The CDR3 protein is CASKNTGTTDEQYF. CDR3 DNA sequence: TGTGCCAGCAAGAACACAGGGACAACAGACGAGCAGTACTTC.

This chain joins TRBV4-1 and TRBJ2-7; possibly TRBD1 for D (5 bases). From germline, CDR1 is MGHRA and CDR2 YSYEKL. Trimming cost V 0 bases and J 5 bases, with 20 bases left between them. This CDR3 spans 17 amino acids. The CDR3 protein is CASSQDRLRVLMDEQYF. The DNA of the CDR3 is TGCGCCAGCAGCCAAGATCGCCTCAGGGTGTTAATGGACGAGCAGTACTTC.

The gene calls are TRBV25-1 and TRBJ2-2; TRBD1 might be the D (6 bases). CDR1 is MGHDK, CDR2 SYGVNS, per germline. V lost 4 bases and J 1 base, leaving 10 bases between the germline ends. CDR3 length: 15 amino acids. The CDR3 DNA reads as TGTGCCAGCAGTGCGGTCAGGGGGAACACCGGGGAGCTGTTTTTT. This encodes CASSAVRGNTGELFF.

The CDR3 reads CASSPDQGRANYGYTF. CDR3 nucleotides: TGTGCCAGCTCACCAGATCAGGGGAGGGCTAACTATGGCTACACCTTC. V gene TRBV18 combines with J gene TRBJ1-2; D might be TRBD1 (6 bases). CDR3 size: 16 residues. Germline CDR1 KGHSH, CDR2 LQKENI. V lost 2 bases to trimming and J lost 0 bases, with 13 bases between them.

The chain couples TRBV2 to TRBJ1-1; the D is unclear. The CDR3 loop spans 13 amino acids. Germline lookup yields CDR1 SNHLY and CDR2 FYNNEI. Trimming cost V 10 bases and J 0 bases, with 12 bases left between them. CDR3 residues: CATKTLMNTEAFF. For the CDR3, the DNA is TGTGCCACAAAGACACTTATGAACACTGAAGCTTTCTTT.

The chain couples TRBV6-5 to TRBJ1-6, with D perhaps matching TRBD1 (6 bases). The CDR3 is 16 amino acids. The germline CDR1 and CDR2 sequences are MNHEY and SVGAGI. V was cut by 1 base and J by 4 bases, with 11 bases left in between. In nucleotides, the CDR3 is TGTGCCAGCAGTTACTTACAGGACAGTTATAATTCACCCCTCCACTTT. Translated, it gives CASSYLQDSYNSPLHF.

This chain links TRBV19 with TRBJ2-7; TRBD1 aligns across 8 bases. CDR3 length: 14 residues. After removal of 6 bases from V and 6 bases from J, the junction contained 10 bases not matched to a gene. Per germline, CDR1 LNHDA and CDR2 SQIVND (reference sequence). The CDR3 sequence: CASSETGDSREQYF. CDR3 in DNA: TGTGCCAGTAGCGAGACAGGGGATTCGCGCGAGCAGTACTTC.

V usage is TRBV18 and J usage is TRBJ2-7; 8 bases are shared with TRBD2. Germline values: CDR1 KGHSH, CDR2 LQKENI. With V trimmed by 3 bases and J by 2 bases, 6 bases remained unmatched. The CDR3 consists of 15 residues. The CDR3 DNA is TGTGCCAGCTCACCTTCGGGGGGGCCTCCCTACGAGCAGTACTTC. It encodes CASSPSGGPPYEQYF.

This clone showed up just once. The V call is TRBV2, the J call TRBJ1-2; D is unclear. The V end was cut by 3 bases, the J end by 7 bases, with 12 bases between. Germline V gene lookup returns CDR1 SNHLY and CDR2 FYNNEI. This CDR3 spans 13 amino acids. The chain's CDR3 is CASSDSSPRGYTF. In DNA, the CDR3 is TGTGCCAGCAGTGATTCGAGTCCTCGTGGCTACACCTTC. Combining the CDR3 with reference TRBV2 and TRBJ1-2 gives the whole variable domain EPEVTQTPSHQVTQMGQEVILRCVPISNHLYFYWYRQILGQKVEFLVSFYNNEISEKSEIFDDQFSVERPDGSNFTLKIRSTKLEDSAMYFCASSDSSPRGYTFGSGTRLTVV.

V gene TRBV7-2 combines with J gene TRBJ2-1; D remains unclear. CDR1 is SGHTA and CDR2 is FQGNSA in the germline V gene. The CDR3 has 10 residues. V was pared by 8 bases and J by 15 bases, with 14 bases between. The CDR3 sequence: CASGEPVPFF. Written as DNA, the CDR3 is TGTGCCAGCGGTGAGCCCGTTCCGTTCTTC.

The genes are TRBV2 and TRBJ2-1; TRBD2 might be the D (6 bases). V was clipped by 6 bases and J by 15 bases, with 24 bases between them. CDR1 SNHLY and CDR2 FYNNEI come from the germline V gene. The length of the CDR3 is 14 residues. Here the CDR3 DNA reads TGTGCCAGCAGCGCCAGCCAAATGGGGGGAACGCGGTTCTTC. Its translation is CASSASQMGGTRFF.

This chain connects TRBV28 to TRBJ2-1; 16 nucleotides agree with TRBD2. The V segment lost 5 bases and the J segment 7 bases; nucleotides outside the gene matches: 8. Germline CDR1 is MDHEN and CDR2 is SYDVKM. This CDR3 has 17 residues. In DNA, the CDR3 is TGTGCCAGCAGTGGGACTAGCGGGAGGGCCCGGCGGAATGAGCAGTTCTTC. Protein sequence: CASSGTSGRARRNEQFF.

The chain couples TRBV5-6 to TRBJ2-3, with D perhaps matching TRBD1 (6 bases). The V end lost 2 bases, the J end lost 4 bases, and 11 bases lay between the germline ends. The CDR3 is 14 amino acids. Germline loops: CDR1 SGHDT, CDR2 YYEEEE. The CDR3 bases are TGTGCCAGCAGCTTAACTGGGGGCGCAGATACGCAGTATTTT. It is translated as CASSLTGGADTQYF.

The V and J genes are TRBV4-1 and TRBJ2-5; D is possibly TRBD2 (6 bases). Looked up from germline, CDR1 is MGHRA and CDR2 is YSYEKL. The CDR3 runs 15 residues. V was cut by 2 bases and J by 5 bases, with 15 bases left in between. CDR3 coding DNA: TGCGCCAGCAGCCAATCCCAGACTAGGGCGGAGACCCAGTACTTC. Amino acids: CASSQSQTRAETQYF.

This chain uses TRBV5-1 with TRBJ2-3; 10 nucleotides line up with TRBD2. CDR1 and CDR2 (germline): SGHRS, YFSETQ. This CDR3 is 15 amino acids long. The ends lost 1 base at V and 7 bases at J; junction bases unmatched: 6. In DNA, the CDR3 is TGCGCCAGCAGCTTGCCAAGCGGGGGGGCTTATACGCAGTATTTT. Translation gives CASSLPSGGAYTQYF. Full variable domain (rest looked up from reference TRBV5-1 and TRBJ2-3): KAGVTQTPRYLIKTRGQQVTLSCSPISGHRSVSWYQQTPGQGLQFLFEYFSETQRNKGNFPGRFSGRQFSNSRSEMNVSTLELGDSALYLCASSLPSGGAYTQYFGPGTRLTVL.

CDR3 residues: CATWGGGTYGYTF. The CDR3 nucleotides read TGTGCCACTTGGGGCGGAGGGACCTATGGCTACACCTTC. The rearrangement joins TRBV12-3 or TRBV12-4 to TRBJ1-2, with a tentative D call TRBD1 (5 bases). This CDR3 comprises 13 residues. V was shortened by 10 bases and J by 4 bases, with 16 bases between the two germline ends.

This clone was recorded once. A clone one base away is much larger, so this may be a read error. V usage is TRBV6-5 and J usage is TRBJ2-3, with TRBD2 identical over 10 bases. Germline V gives CDR1 MNHEY, CDR2 SVGAGI. V was pared by 6 bases and J by 2 bases, with 5 bases of the junction left unmatched. The CDR3 loop spans 15 amino acids. CDR3 nucleotide sequence: TGTGCCAGCAGCCGGACTAGCGGATACACAGATACGCAGTATTTT. Amino acids: CASSRTSGYTDTQYF.